Listed below are T cell receptor beta chains from one sample, sequenced in a study of T cell responses to AZD1222 COVID-19 vaccine. Some clones are missing from TCRdb's copy, which holds only in-frame ones; the method was immunoSEQ multiplex PCR. Of over 100,000 clones in the sample, around 87% were seen once. This specimen was peripheral blood, taken on day 0 of AZD1222 vaccination. The source of these receptors is an adult in good health. CDR3s leave out the opening cysteine and the closing phenylalanine or tryptophan. A D gene is named only where the DNA matches it firmly.

D gene	V gene	J gene	CDR3 protein
TRBD1	TRBV5-1	TRBJ1-6	ASSLGTGLNSPLH
.	TRBV12-3/TRBV12-4	TRBJ1-5	ASSGGDPPQH
.	TRBV20-1	TRBJ1-4	SASNGKVEKLF
.	TRBV7-8	TRBJ1-5	ASSLGGSRRNQPQH
TRBD2	TRBV5-1	TRBJ2-2	ATSSRGGETGELF
TRBD1	TRBV18	TRBJ2-1	ASSESPGQGYNEQF
TRBD2	TRBV6-2/TRBV6-3	TRBJ2-2	ASSHRKAGGSGELF
.	TRBV4-1	TRBJ1-2	ASSQERMVPDGYT
TRBD2	TRBV4-2	TRBJ2-7	ASSQDLGLAGHYEQY
.	TRBV6-5	TRBJ2-7	ASSKAGLEYEQY
TRBD1	TRBV27	TRBJ2-7	ASSLSWDRAYEQY
.	TRBV11-2	TRBJ1-3	ASSLDTGRSGNTIY
TRBD1	TRBV2	TRBJ2-7	ASRDDRVHEQY
.	TRBV11-2	TRBJ2-7	ASSLGVISIEQY